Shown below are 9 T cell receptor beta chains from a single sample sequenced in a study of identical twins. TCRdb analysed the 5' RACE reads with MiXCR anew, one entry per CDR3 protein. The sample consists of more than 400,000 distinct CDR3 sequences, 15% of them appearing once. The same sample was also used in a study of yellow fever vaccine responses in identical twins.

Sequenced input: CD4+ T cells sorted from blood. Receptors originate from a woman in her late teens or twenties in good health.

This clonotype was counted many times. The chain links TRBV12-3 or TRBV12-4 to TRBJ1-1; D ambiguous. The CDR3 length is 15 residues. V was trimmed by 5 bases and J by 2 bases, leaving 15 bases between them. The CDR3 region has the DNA TGTGCCAGCAGTCCTCCATCGGGATTTAACACTGAAGCTTTCTTT. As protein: CASSPPSGFNTEAFF.

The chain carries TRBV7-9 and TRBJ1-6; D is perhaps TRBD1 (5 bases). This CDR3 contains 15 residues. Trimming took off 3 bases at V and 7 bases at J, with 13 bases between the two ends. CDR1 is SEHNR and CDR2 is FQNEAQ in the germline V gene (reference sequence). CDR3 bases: TGTGCCAGCAGCTTCAGTCAGGGATTAAATTCACCCCTCCACTTT. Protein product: CASSFSQGLNSPLHF.

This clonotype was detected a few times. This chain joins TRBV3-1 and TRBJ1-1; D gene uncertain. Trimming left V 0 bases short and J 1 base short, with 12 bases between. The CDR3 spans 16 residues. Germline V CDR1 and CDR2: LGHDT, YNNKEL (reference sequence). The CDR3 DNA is TGTGCCAGCAGCCAAGACCTTAACCCCCGGAACACTGAAGCTTTCTTT. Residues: CASSQDLNPRNTEAFF.

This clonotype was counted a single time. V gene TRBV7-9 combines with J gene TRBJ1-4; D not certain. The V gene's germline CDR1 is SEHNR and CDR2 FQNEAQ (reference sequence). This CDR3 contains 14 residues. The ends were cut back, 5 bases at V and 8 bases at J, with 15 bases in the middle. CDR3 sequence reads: CASSPNGVDEKLFF. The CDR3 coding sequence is TGTGCCAGCAGCCCCAATGGGGTTGACGAAAAACTGTTTTTT.

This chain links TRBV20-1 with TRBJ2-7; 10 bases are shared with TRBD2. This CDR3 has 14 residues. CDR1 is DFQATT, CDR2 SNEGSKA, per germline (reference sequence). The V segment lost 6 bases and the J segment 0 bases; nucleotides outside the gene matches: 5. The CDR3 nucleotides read TGCAGTGCACTTCTAGCGGGAGTCTCCTACGAGCAGTACTTC. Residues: CSALLAGVSYEQYF.

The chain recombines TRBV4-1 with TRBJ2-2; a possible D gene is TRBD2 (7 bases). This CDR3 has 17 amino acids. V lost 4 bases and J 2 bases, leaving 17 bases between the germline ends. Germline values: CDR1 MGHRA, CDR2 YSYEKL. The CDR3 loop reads CASSLRAAGANTGELFF. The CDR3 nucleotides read TGCGCCAGCAGCCTCAGGGCGGCGGGGGCCAACACCGGGGAGCTGTTTTTT.

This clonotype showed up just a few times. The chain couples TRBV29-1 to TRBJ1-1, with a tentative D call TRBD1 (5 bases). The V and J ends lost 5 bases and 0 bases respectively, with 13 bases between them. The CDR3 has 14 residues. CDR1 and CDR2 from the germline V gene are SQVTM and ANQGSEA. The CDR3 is CSVHPAGLNTEAFF. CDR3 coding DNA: TGCAGCGTTCACCCCGCGGGGCTGAACACTGAAGCTTTCTTT.

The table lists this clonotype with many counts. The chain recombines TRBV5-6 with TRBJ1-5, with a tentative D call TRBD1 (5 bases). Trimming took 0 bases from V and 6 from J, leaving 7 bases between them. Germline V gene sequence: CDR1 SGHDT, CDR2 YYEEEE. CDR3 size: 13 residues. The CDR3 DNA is TGTGCCAGCAGCTTGGAAGGGACTCAGCCCCAGCATTTT. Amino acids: CASSLEGTQPQHF.

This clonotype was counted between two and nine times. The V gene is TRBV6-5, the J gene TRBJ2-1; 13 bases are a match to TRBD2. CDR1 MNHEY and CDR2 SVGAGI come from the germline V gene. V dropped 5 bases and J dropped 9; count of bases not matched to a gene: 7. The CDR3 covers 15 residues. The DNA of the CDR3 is TGTGCCAGCAGTGTACTGGGACTAGCGGGGAGTGAGCAGTTCTTC. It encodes CASSVLGLAGSEQFF.